This TCR beta chain was found in a study of cytomegalovirus exposure and HLA in healthy donors. Findings of the study overall: Prior analysis indicated that the majority of TCR beta V segments exhibited productivity approximately 87% or approximately 30% of the time.

The PCR was carried out with 60 Vbeta primers and 13 Jbeta primers. Sequencing was performed with immunoSEQ multiplex PCR; in TCRdb, only in-frame clones are kept and a portion is missing. The sample yields about 95,000 clones, around 81% seen once. The trim removed 0 bases at V and 5 bases at J, leaving 1 base unmatched. The V gene's germline CDR1 is KGHSH and CDR2 LQKENI. The CDR3 loop spans 14 amino acids. A remark on this clone: Its specificity is not known. Other nucleotide sequences from this sample produce the same CDR3.

The sequenced material came from PBMCs. This chain connects TRBV18 to TRBJ1-2; 9 bases align to TRBD1. This TCR came from a woman aged 65 to 85 in good health and CMV-seropositive. The CDR3: CASSPPGQGYGYTF. CDR3 DNA sequence: TGTGCCAGCTCACCACCGGGACAGGGTTATGGCTACACCTTC.